This passage covers 16 T cell receptor beta chains from one sample sequenced in a study of T cell repertoires in cytomegalovirus infection. TCRdb recomputed calls from the reads with MiXCR, one row per CDR3 protein. The data contain some 200,000 distinct CDR3 sequences, roughly 9% of them singletons. Sample: PBMCs. Receptors originate from a human donor in good health (CMV status not recorded). Some clones in this sample may be carry-over from other donors' samples.

This clonotype was detected a few times. The rearrangement joins TRBV30 to TRBJ1-2, with no clear D. V was pared by 3 bases and J by 6 bases, with 11 bases between. Germline V gives CDR1 GTSNPN, CDR2 SVGIG (reference sequence). The CDR3 extends over 12 amino acids. The CDR3, as DNA: TGTGCCTGGAGGAAGGAGGCCAATGGCTACACCTTC. The encoded protein is CAWRKEANGYTF.

The CDR3, as DNA: TGTGCCAGCAGCTTAGGACAGACGATTGGTACGCAGTATTTT. This translates into CASSLGQTIGTQYF. The V and J genes are TRBV11-2 and TRBJ2-3, with a tentative D call TRBD1 (5 bases). The germline gives CDR1 SGHAT, CDR2 FQNNGV. The V gene lost 1 base and the J gene lost 8 bases, with 13 bases spanning the gap. The length of the CDR3 is 14 residues. The full variable domain, in which reference TRBV11-2 and TRBJ2-3 provide the parts outside the CDR3, is EAGVAQSPRYKIIEKRQSVAFWCNPISGHATLYWYQQILGQGPKLLIQFQNNGVVDDSQLPKDRFSAERLKGVDSTLKIQPAKLEDSAVYLCASSLGQTIGTQYFGPGTRLTVL.

This clonotype was seen more than once but under ten times. This chain uses TRBV6-1 with TRBJ1-6; D uncertain. The CDR3 covers 15 residues. Germline V gene data show CDR1 as MNHNS and CDR2 as SASEGT. Trimming took off 6 bases at V and 0 bases at J, with 9 bases between the two ends. The CDR3 protein is CASSPPSSYNSPLHF. For the CDR3, the DNA is TGTGCCAGCAGCCCACCCAGCTCCTATAATTCACCCCTCCACTTT.

This clonotype was observed many times. V and J are TRBV7-9 and TRBJ2-7; possible D gene TRBD2, 6 bases. The V gene lost 4 bases and the J gene lost 9 bases, with 16 bases spanning the gap. Germline V gene lookup returns CDR1 SEHNR and CDR2 FQNEAQ (reference sequence). This CDR3 spans 13 amino acids. The CDR3: CASSSQPGGGQYF. The CDR3 DNA sequence: TGTGCCAGCAGCTCCCAACCCGGGGGAGGGCAGTACTTC. Complete variable domain (other parts from reference TRBV7-9 and TRBJ2-7): DTGVSQNPRHKITKRGQNVTFRCDPISEHNRLYWYRQTLGQGPEFLTYFQNEAQLEKSRLLSDRFSAERPKGSFSTLEIQRTEQGDSAMYLCASSSQPGGGQYFGPGTRLTVT.

The chain joins TRBV5-6 to TRBJ1-1; 10 nucleotides agree with TRBD1. The V gene end was trimmed by 1 base and the J gene end by 9 bases; junction bases not matched to a gene: 9. The length of the CDR3 is 15 residues. Germline CDR1 reads SGHDT; CDR2 reads YYEEEE. The DNA of the CDR3 is TGTGCCAGCAGCTTGTTCGGGACAGGGGCTCCCCAAGCTTTCTTT. Translated: CASSLFGTGAPQAFF.

This clonotype was seen ten or more times. The V gene is TRBV7-3, the J gene TRBJ1-2, with 7 bases identical to TRBD1. The J segment lost 4 bases and the V segment lost 4 bases, leaving 9 bases of the junction unmatched. This CDR3 region has 15 residues. The germline gives CDR1 SGHTA, CDR2 FQGTGA. The CDR3 loop reads CASSSSGDRFYGYTF. Here the CDR3 DNA reads TGTGCCAGCAGCTCCTCGGGGGACAGATTCTATGGCTACACCTTC.

Turning to this clonotype: Being one base from a much bigger clone, this may be a read error. This chain connects TRBV20-1 to TRBJ1-4, with 9 bases lining up with TRBD1. There are 13 residues in the CDR3. The V gene's germline CDR1 is DFQATT and CDR2 SNEGSKA (reference sequence). CDR3 loop: CSAFTGGSEKLLF. CDR3 in DNA: TGCAGTGCTTTTACAGGGGGCTCGGAAAAACTGCTTTTT.

This clonotype was seen ten or more times. The rearrangement links TRBV28 to TRBJ2-1; 9 bases match TRBD2. Trimming at V came to 4 bases and at J to 3 bases, leaving 16 bases not matched to a gene. CDR1 is MDHEN and CDR2 is SYDVKM in the germline V gene. The CDR3 has 19 amino acids. CDR3 loop: CASSSFSLAGKGIYNEQFF. The CDR3 DNA is TGTGCCAGCAGTTCCTTCTCCCTAGCGGGAAAAGGAATCTACAATGAGCAGTTCTTC.

This clonotype appeared many times. V and J are TRBV7-9 and TRBJ2-3; the D gene is possibly TRBD2 (6 bases). Trimming stripped 10 bases from V and 0 bases from J, with 26 bases between. The CDR3 spans 18 residues. Germline CDR1 reads SEHNR; CDR2 reads FQNEAQ (reference sequence). The DNA for the CDR3 is TGTGCCATCCTTCTCCTATCGGGGCTAGCGACTAGCACAGATACGCAGTATTTT. Translation gives CAILLLSGLATSTDTQYF.

This clonotype has more than one count but fewer than ten. The V and J genes are TRBV7-2 and TRBJ1-4; D not certain. Trimming removed 1 base from V and 2 bases from J, with 8 bases in between. The CDR3 spans 15 residues. Germline CDR1 is SGHTA and CDR2 is FQGNSA. This chain's CDR3 is CASSLDIRTNEKLFF. In DNA, the CDR3 is TGTGCCAGCAGCTTAGATATCCGGACTAATGAAAAACTGTTTTTT.

The gene calls are TRBV20-1 and TRBJ2-1, with D possibly called TRBD1 or TRBD2 (5 bases each). The V gene's germline CDR1 is DFQATT and CDR2 SNEGSKA (reference sequence). With 2 bases removed from V and 0 bases from J, the gap between germline ends came to 14 bases. CDR3 length: 16 amino acids. CDR3 nucleotide sequence: TGCAGTGCTAGAAGGGGTCGGGATAGCTCCTACAATGAGCAGTTCTTC. Translated: CSARRGRDSSYNEQFF.

This clonotype showed up many times. The chain is built from TRBV20-1 and TRBJ2-2, with 8 positions matching TRBD2. Trimming took 2 bases from V and 5 from J; bases not matched to a gene: 4. There are 14 residues in the CDR3. Germline assignment: CDR1 DFQATT and CDR2 SNEGSKA (reference sequence). CDR3 amino acids: CSARPGGATGELFF. The CDR3 DNA reads TGCAGTGCTAGACCCGGGGGGGCAACCGGGGAGCTGTTTTTT.

This clonotype was found a few times. The rearrangement links TRBV28 to TRBJ2-6; D is unclear. Germline lookup yields CDR1 MDHEN and CDR2 SYDVKM. This CDR3 is 15 amino acids long. V dropped 5 bases and J dropped 4 bases, with 12 bases sitting between them. CDR3 coding DNA: TGTGCCAGCAGTCAGCACCAAGGGGGGGCCAACGTCCTGACTTTC. Its translation: CASSQHQGGANVLTF.

The V and J genes are TRBV28 and TRBJ2-3, with 13 bases aligning to TRBD2. Germline V lookup: CDR1 MDHEN, CDR2 SYDVKM. The ends lost 1 base at V and 5 bases at J; junction bases unmatched: 6. The CDR3 covers 17 residues. Here the CDR3 reads CASSLSTSGGAEDTQYF. The CDR3 DNA reads TGTGCCAGCAGTTTATCAACTAGCGGGGGGGCCGAAGATACGCAGTATTTT.

The V and J genes are TRBV7-2 and TRBJ2-1, with 11 bases identical to TRBD2. Germline loops: CDR1 SGHTA, CDR2 FQGNSA. After removal of 1 base from V and 8 bases from J, the junction contained 4 bases not matched to a gene. The CDR3 is 15 amino acids. CDR3 sequence: CASSLGSGGVDEQFF. CDR3 DNA: TGTGCCAGCAGCTTAGGTAGCGGGGGGGTGGATGAGCAGTTCTTC.

This clonotype was seen at least ten times. The chain joins TRBV7-9 to TRBJ1-2, with a weak D call TRBD1 (5 bases). Per the germline V gene, CDR1 is SEHNR and CDR2 is FQNEAQ (reference sequence). V lost 4 bases and J lost 7, with 19 bases in between. The CDR3 consists of 15 residues. CDR3 residues: CASSSSGTEGTGYTF. As DNA, the CDR3 is TGTGCCAGCAGCTCTTCAGGGACCGAGGGGACTGGCTACACCTTC.